This TCR beta chain stems from a study of blood T cells in healthy people across ages. The CDR3 length is 17 residues. J gave up 5 bases and V 0 bases, and 9 bases lay outside the gene matches. Germline lookup yields CDR1 MGHRA and CDR2 YSYEKL. This clonotype showed up just once. What it recognizes is unknown. A sample-barcoded 5' primer and a J-beta primer mix were used in a second PCR of roughly 7 to 11 cycles. Each CDR3 protein gets one entry after TCRdb re-called the 5' RACE reads with MiXCR. The data show about 940,000 distinct CDR3 sequences, around 46% seen once. Study conclusions and caveats: Roughly linear declines in TCR beta diversity per million T cells occurred with age. Aged donors had fewer naive CD4+ cells and lower diversity than long-lived donors.

Aged about 6 to 95, donors were systemically healthy Caucasians from Russia. The chain has TRBV4-1 and TRBJ2-1, with 8 bases aligning to TRBD2. The sequenced sample consisted of blood. The origin of this receptor is a man aged 25 to 40 in good health. CDR3 in DNA: TGCGCCAGCAGCCAAGATCTCGGGGGGGCGCATAACAATGAGCAGTTCTTC. This sequence encodes CASSQDLGGAHNNEQFF.